A single sample is the source of the 19 T cell receptor beta chains below, sequenced in a study of blood T cell repertoires in COVID-19. Some clones are missing from TCRdb's copy, which holds only in-frame ones; the method was immunoSEQ multiplex PCR. This sample has approximately 160,000 clones; around four fifths occur once, and the top ten carry roughly 3.5%. The sequenced sample consisted of peripheral blood. Receptors originate from a woman over 75 with acute or convalescent COVID-19.

The V and J genes are TRBV25-1 and TRBJ1-3; D is undetermined. This CDR3 is built from 13 residues. Trimming removed 4 bases from V and 4 bases from J, with 8 bases in between. CDR1 is MGHDK and CDR2 is SYGVNS in the germline V gene. Written as DNA, the CDR3 is TGTGCCAGCAGTGTGGCGGTCGGAAACACCATATATTTT. Translating it yields CASSVAVGNTIYF.

V usage is TRBV4-2 and J usage is TRBJ2-2; possible D gene TRBD2, 5 bases. Germline V gene lookup returns CDR1 LGHNA and CDR2 YNFKEQ. This CDR3 has 14 residues. The ends were cut back, 1 base at V and 6 bases at J, with 9 bases in the middle. This CDR3 is CASSQVEVAGELFF. CDR3 in DNA: TGTGCCAGCAGCCAAGTGGAGGTCGCCGGGGAGCTGTTTTTT.

This chain joins TRBV7-2 and TRBJ2-1, with 11 bases matching TRBD2. CDR1 and CDR2 (germline): SGHTA, FQGNSA. V lost 8 bases to trimming and J lost 8 bases; unmatched junction nucleotides: 11. The CDR3 sequence is 15 residues long. This CDR3 reads CASSLAGGPTHEQFF. In DNA form, the CDR3 reads TGTGCCAGCTCCCTAGCGGGGGGTCCTACCCATGAGCAGTTCTTC.

Here the CDR3 reads CASSSNSWTGGGQPQHF. CDR3 coding DNA: TGTGCCAGCAGCTCCAACTCTTGGACAGGCGGTGGTCAGCCCCAGCATTTT. The chain has TRBV6-2 or TRBV6-3 and TRBJ1-5; 7 nucleotides match TRBD1. CDR1 is MNHEY, CDR2 SVGEGT, per germline. The CDR3 covers 17 residues. J gave up 6 bases and V 6 bases, and 17 bases lay outside the gene matches.

V usage is TRBV19 and J usage is TRBJ1-1, with D unclear. This CDR3 contains 14 residues. CDR1 and CDR2 (germline): LNHDA, SQIVND (reference sequence). Trimming took 7 bases from V and 0 from J, leaving 12 bases between them. CDR3 loop: CASTQATMNTEAFF. CDR3 in DNA: TGTGCCAGTACCCAGGCAACCATGAACACTGAAGCTTTCTTT.

V gene TRBV9 combines with J gene TRBJ1-1, with TRBD1 matching 7 bases. V was clipped by 4 bases and J by 0 bases; unmatched bases: 9. Germline V CDR1 and CDR2: SGDLS, YYNGEE. This CDR3 is 16 amino acids long. The CDR3 loop reads CASSPNPGQMNTEAFF. CDR3 DNA: TGTGCCAGCAGCCCCAACCCGGGACAGATGAACACTGAAGCTTTCTTT.

V usage is TRBV27 and J usage is TRBJ2-2; TRBD1 is a possible D gene (5 bases). The germline V gene encodes CDR1 MNHEY and CDR2 SMNVEV (reference sequence). This CDR3 region has 14 residues. The V gene lost 6 bases and the J gene lost 3 bases, with 11 bases spanning the gap. The CDR3, as DNA: TGTGCCAGCAGATTTGTGACAGACACCGGGGAGCTGTTTTTT. Its protein product is CASRFVTDTGELFF.

This clone has a single count. The J gene is TRBJ2-3, the V gene TRBV5-1; 8 nucleotides line up with TRBD2. The CDR3 is 15 residues long. J gave up 1 base and V 0 bases, and 1 base lay outside the gene matches. The V gene's germline CDR1 is SGHRS and CDR2 YFSETQ. CDR3 sequence: CASSLGRGGTDTQYF. Written as DNA, the CDR3 is TGCGCCAGCAGCTTGGGGCGGGGGGGCACAGATACGCAGTATTTT.

This clone was counted only a few times. The V and J genes are TRBV5-1 and TRBJ1-1; 8 bases are shared with TRBD1. The germline CDR1 and CDR2 sequences are SGHRS and YFSETQ. The J segment lost 5 bases and the V segment lost 1 base, leaving 7 bases of the junction unmatched. This CDR3 region has 15 residues. The CDR3 region has the DNA TGCGCCAGCAGCTTGTCCAGGGGGCGCGGGACTGAAGCTTTCTTT. Amino acids: CASSLSRGRGTEAFF.

The V and J genes are TRBV5-1 and TRBJ1-1, with no clear D. The CDR3 has 13 amino acids. Germline V gene data show CDR1 as SGHRS and CDR2 as YFSETQ. The V end was cut by 3 bases, the J end by 0 bases, with 6 bases between. CDR3 sequence: CASSSSVNTEAFF. The CDR3, as DNA: TGCGCCAGCAGCTCCTCAGTGAACACTGAAGCTTTCTTT.

V and J are TRBV3-1 (or the pseudogene TRBV3-2) and TRBJ2-5; 8 nucleotides agree with TRBD2. Germline CDR1 LGHDT, CDR2 YNNKEL (reference sequence). This CDR3 region has 14 residues. V shed 8 bases, J shed 1 base, and the junction held 6 bases outside the gene matches. Here the CDR3 reads CASWKSGSQETQYF. The CDR3 coding sequence is TGTGCCAGCTGGAAAAGCGGGAGCCAAGAGACCCAGTACTTC.

This clone occurred many times. V gene TRBV6-1 combines with J gene TRBJ2-2; TRBD1 might be the D (5 bases). The CDR3 runs to 14 residues. Germline CDR1 and CDR2: MNHNS and SASEGT. Trimming removed 2 bases from V and 5 bases from J, with 9 bases in between. CDR3: CASSEQGWTGELFF. CDR3 in DNA: TGTGCCAGCAGTGAACAGGGATGGACCGGGGAGCTGTTTTTT.

This clone is a singleton in its sample. The V and J genes are TRBV5-6 and TRBJ1-4; D is undetermined. In germline, CDR1 is SGHDT, CDR2 YYEEEE. Trimming removed 4 bases from V and 7 bases from J, with 23 bases in between. This CDR3 has 17 residues. The CDR3 reads CASSLRQIQGRGEKLFF. CDR3 in DNA: TGTGCCAGCAGCCTCAGACAAATCCAAGGGCGGGGTGAAAAACTGTTTTTT.

The chain carries TRBV7-3 and TRBJ2-3, with 10 bases identical to TRBD2. Germline CDR1 is SGHTA and CDR2 is FQGTGA. The length of the CDR3 is 15 residues. J lost 4 bases, V lost 1 base, and 2 bases had no gene match. CDR3 amino acids: CASSLIAGGSDTQYF. In nucleotides, the CDR3 is TGTGCCAGCAGCTTAATAGCGGGGGGCTCAGATACGCAGTATTTT. The full variable domain, with the rest looked up from reference TRBV7-3 and TRBJ2-3, is GAGVSQTPSNKVTEKGKYVELRCDPISGHTALYWYRQSLGQGPEFLIYFQGTGAADDSGLPNDRFFAVRPEGSVSTLKIQRTERGDSAVYLCASSLIAGGSDTQYFGPGTRLTVL.

The chain has TRBV13 and TRBJ1-1; D is possibly TRBD1 (5 bases). With 5 bases removed from V and 5 bases from J, the gap between germline ends came to 9 bases. The CDR3 has 12 amino acids. Germline V gene data show CDR1 as PRHDT and CDR2 as FYEKMQ (reference sequence). In DNA form, the CDR3 reads TGTGCCAGCAGCAGCGACAGAACTGAAGCTTTCTTT. Its protein product is CASSSDRTEAFF.

The chain links TRBV29-1 to TRBJ2-2; 10 bases fit TRBD2. The CDR3 contains 15 residues. V dropped 5 bases and J dropped 3; count of bases not matched to a gene: 6. Germline V gives CDR1 SQVTM, CDR2 ANQGSEA. This CDR3 is CSVPLAGGYTGELFF. As DNA, the CDR3 is TGCAGCGTTCCCTTAGCGGGAGGCTACACCGGGGAGCTGTTTTTT.

V and J are TRBV6-6 and TRBJ2-7; TRBD1 matches at 7 bases. The CDR3 contains 13 residues. Per germline, CDR1 MNHNY and CDR2 SVGAGI (reference sequence). V was pared by 5 bases and J by 7 bases, with 8 bases of the junction left unmatched. The CDR3 here is CASSVQGFREQYF. For the CDR3, the DNA is TGTGCCAGCAGTGTACAGGGGTTCCGGGAGCAGTACTTC.

This sequence joins TRBV6-6 and TRBJ1-6; D ambiguous. CDR3 length equals 14 residues. Germline V gives CDR1 MNHNY, CDR2 SVGAGI (reference sequence). Trimming pared 5 bases from V and 5 bases from J, leaving 10 bases between. The CDR3 DNA reads TGTGCCAGCAGTCCTAGGTCGGATAATTCACCCCTCCACTTT. Translation: CASSPRSDNSPLHF.

CDR3 sequence (DNA): TGTGCCGGCACGCCTTACAGGACAGGCGCTTATAATTCACCCCTCCACTTT. It translates to CAGTPYRTGAYNSPLHF. The J gene is TRBJ1-6, the V gene TRBV30; 7 bases match TRBD1. V lost 8 bases, J lost 4 bases, and 17 bases stayed unmatched. The CDR3 runs 17 residues. Germline loops: CDR1 GTSNPN, CDR2 SVGIG (reference sequence).